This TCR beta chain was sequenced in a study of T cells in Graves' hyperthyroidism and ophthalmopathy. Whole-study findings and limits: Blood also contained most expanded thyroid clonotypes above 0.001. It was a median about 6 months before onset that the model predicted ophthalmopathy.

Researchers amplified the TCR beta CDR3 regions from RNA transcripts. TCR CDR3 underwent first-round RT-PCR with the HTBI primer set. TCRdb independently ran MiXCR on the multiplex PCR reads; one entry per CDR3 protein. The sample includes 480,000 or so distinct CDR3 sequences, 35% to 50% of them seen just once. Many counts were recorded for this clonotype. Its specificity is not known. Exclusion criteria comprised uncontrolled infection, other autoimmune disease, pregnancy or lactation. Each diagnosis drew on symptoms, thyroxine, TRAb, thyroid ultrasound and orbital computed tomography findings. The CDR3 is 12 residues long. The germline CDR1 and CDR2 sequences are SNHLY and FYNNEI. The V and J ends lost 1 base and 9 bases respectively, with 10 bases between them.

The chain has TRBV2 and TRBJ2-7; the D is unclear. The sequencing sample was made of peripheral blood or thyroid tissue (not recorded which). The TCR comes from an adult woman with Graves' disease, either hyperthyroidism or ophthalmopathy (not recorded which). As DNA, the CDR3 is TGTGCCAGCAGTGAAGGGGTAATTTTGCAGTACTTC. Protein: CASSEGVILQYF.